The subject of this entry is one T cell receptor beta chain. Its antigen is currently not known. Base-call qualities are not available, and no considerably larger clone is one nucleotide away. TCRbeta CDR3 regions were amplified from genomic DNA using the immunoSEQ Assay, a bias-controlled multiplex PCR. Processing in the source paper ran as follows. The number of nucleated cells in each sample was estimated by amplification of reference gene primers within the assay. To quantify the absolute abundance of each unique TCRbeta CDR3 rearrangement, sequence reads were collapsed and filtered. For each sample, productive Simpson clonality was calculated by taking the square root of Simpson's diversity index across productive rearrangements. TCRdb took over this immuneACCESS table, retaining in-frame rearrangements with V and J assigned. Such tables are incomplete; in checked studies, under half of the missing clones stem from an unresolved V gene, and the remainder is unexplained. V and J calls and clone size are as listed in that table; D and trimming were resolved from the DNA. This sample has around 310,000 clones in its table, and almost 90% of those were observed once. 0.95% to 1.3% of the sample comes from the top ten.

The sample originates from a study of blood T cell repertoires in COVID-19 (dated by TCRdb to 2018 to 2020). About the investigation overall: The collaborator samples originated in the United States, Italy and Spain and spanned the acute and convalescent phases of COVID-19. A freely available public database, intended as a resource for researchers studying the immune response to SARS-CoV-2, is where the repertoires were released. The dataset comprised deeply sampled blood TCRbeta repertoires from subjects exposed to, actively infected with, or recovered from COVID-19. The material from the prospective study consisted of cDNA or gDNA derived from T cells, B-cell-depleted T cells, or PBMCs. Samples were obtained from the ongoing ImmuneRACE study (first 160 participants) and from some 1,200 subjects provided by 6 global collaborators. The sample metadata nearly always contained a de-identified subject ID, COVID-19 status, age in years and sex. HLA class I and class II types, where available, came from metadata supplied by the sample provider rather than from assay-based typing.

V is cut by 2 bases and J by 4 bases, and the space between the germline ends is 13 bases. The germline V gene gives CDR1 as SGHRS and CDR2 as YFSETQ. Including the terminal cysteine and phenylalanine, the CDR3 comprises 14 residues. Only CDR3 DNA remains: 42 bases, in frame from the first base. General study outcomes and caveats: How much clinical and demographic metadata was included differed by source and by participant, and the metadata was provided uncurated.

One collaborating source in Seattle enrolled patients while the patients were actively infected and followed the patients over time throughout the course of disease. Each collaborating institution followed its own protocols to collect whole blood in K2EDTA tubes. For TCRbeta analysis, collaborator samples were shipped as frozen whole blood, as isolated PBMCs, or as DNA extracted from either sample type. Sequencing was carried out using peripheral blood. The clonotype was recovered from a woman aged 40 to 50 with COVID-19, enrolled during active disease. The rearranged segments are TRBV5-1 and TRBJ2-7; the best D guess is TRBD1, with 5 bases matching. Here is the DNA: TGCGCCAGCAGCTTATTGACAGAACCTTACGAGCAGTACTTC. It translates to CASSLLTEPYEQYF.